This is a list of T cell receptor beta chains from one sample in a study of blood T cell repertoires in COVID-19. The repertoire was sequenced with immunoSEQ multiplex PCR; TCRdb's copy has only in-frame clones and lacks some. The repertoire holds 65,000 to 100,000 clones, with around 88% as singletons. Source material: peripheral blood. The receptors here all came from a woman aged 80 or over with acute or convalescent COVID-19. Both conserved end residues are part of each CDR3.

v_call: TRBV19; cdr3_length: 18; j_call: TRBJ2-6; cdr3_aa: CASSIAPGRGAGANVLTF
v_call: TRBV5-8; cdr3_length: 13; j_call: TRBJ1-2; cdr3_aa: CASSLEQTYGYTF
v_call: TRBV3-1/TRBV3-2; cdr3_length: 12; j_call: TRBJ1-2; cdr3_aa: CASSQDWGGYTF
v_call: TRBV4-3; cdr3_length: 16; j_call: TRBJ2-7; cdr3_aa: CASSQDSAESSYEQYF
v_call: TRBV19; cdr3_length: 12; j_call: TRBJ1-3; cdr3_aa: CASRPSGNTIYF
v_call: TRBV6-6; cdr3_length: 15; j_call: TRBJ2-1; cdr3_aa: CASNQPGQGANEQFF
v_call: TRBV18; cdr3_length: 16; j_call: TRBJ2-2; cdr3_aa: CASSPIQGLNTGELFF
v_call: TRBV2; cdr3_length: 14; j_call: TRBJ1-1; cdr3_aa: CASSRGTGRTEAFF
v_call: TRBV7-2; cdr3_length: 14; j_call: TRBJ2-3; cdr3_aa: CASSPGHMADTQYF
v_call: TRBV19; cdr3_length: 17; j_call: TRBJ2-3; cdr3_aa: CASSIASGRGSTDTQYF
v_call: TRBV9; cdr3_length: 17; j_call: TRBJ2-3; cdr3_aa: CASSPGLAGPSTDTQYF
v_call: TRBV3-1/TRBV3-2; cdr3_length: 16; j_call: TRBJ2-3; cdr3_aa: CASSQGGVRGTDTQYF
v_call: TRBV7-2; cdr3_length: 16; j_call: TRBJ1-5; cdr3_aa: CASSLLGALSNQPQHF
v_call: TRBV19; cdr3_length: 15; j_call: TRBJ1-3; cdr3_aa: CASSTRELGGNTIYF
v_call: TRBV9; cdr3_length: 17; j_call: TRBJ2-2; cdr3_aa: CASSVELASGRTGELFF
v_call: TRBV30; cdr3_length: 13; j_call: TRBJ2-7; cdr3_aa: CAWSQGDWYEQYF
v_call: TRBV9; cdr3_length: 13; j_call: TRBJ1-2; cdr3_aa: CASSVAPARGYTF
v_call: TRBV5-4; cdr3_length: 17; j_call: TRBJ2-6; cdr3_aa: CASSFGDRGPGANVLTF
v_call: TRBV4-2; cdr3_length: 18; j_call: TRBJ1-1; cdr3_aa: CASSEGTWDRASFGEAFF
v_call: TRBV19; cdr3_length: 15; j_call: TRBJ2-7; cdr3_aa: CASSPSSGVYYEQYF
v_call: TRBV11-2; cdr3_length: 14; j_call: TRBJ2-7; cdr3_aa: CASSSDRVSYEQYF
v_call: TRBV3-1/TRBV3-2; cdr3_length: 13; j_call: TRBJ1-1; cdr3_aa: CASSQGGGTEAFF
v_call: TRBV3-1/TRBV3-2; cdr3_length: 15; j_call: TRBJ2-1; cdr3_aa: CASSHTGQGGNEQFF
v_call: TRBV16; cdr3_length: 15; j_call: TRBJ1-2; cdr3_aa: CASSQGRQGAYGYTF
v_call: TRBV5-4; cdr3_length: 18; j_call: TRBJ2-5; cdr3_aa: CASSPSTRLAGGSETQYF
v_call: TRBV11-1; cdr3_length: 16; j_call: TRBJ2-5; cdr3_aa: CASSLESGRGQETQYF
v_call: TRBV3-1/TRBV3-2; cdr3_length: 15; j_call: TRBJ2-5; cdr3_aa: CASSQEGTGMETQYF
v_call: TRBV6-5; cdr3_length: 14; j_call: TRBJ2-7; cdr3_aa: CASSPQGSSYEQYF
v_call: TRBV12-5; cdr3_length: 16; j_call: TRBJ1-1; cdr3_aa: CASGLVRGQLNTEAFF
v_call: TRBV7-2; cdr3_length: 15; j_call: TRBJ2-1; cdr3_aa: CASTRIQGKGNEQFF
v_call: TRBV19; cdr3_length: 16; j_call: TRBJ1-2; cdr3_aa: CASSIGLDRRRDGYTF
v_call: TRBV7-9; cdr3_length: 15; j_call: TRBJ2-1; cdr3_aa: CASSAPGLATNEQFF
v_call: TRBV6-5; cdr3_length: 14; j_call: TRBJ2-5; cdr3_aa: CASSYSGAQETQYF
v_call: TRBV11-3; cdr3_length: 13; j_call: TRBJ1-1; cdr3_aa: CASSPGPTYGAFF
v_call: TRBV6-2/TRBV6-3; cdr3_length: 14; j_call: TRBJ1-1; cdr3_aa: CASSQPAALTEAFF
v_call: TRBV3-1/TRBV3-2; cdr3_length: 17; j_call: TRBJ1-4; cdr3_aa: CASSQDREIATNEKLFF
v_call: TRBV29-1; cdr3_length: 16; j_call: TRBJ1-5; cdr3_aa: CSPGSGQGESNQPQHF
v_call: TRBV9; cdr3_length: 17; j_call: TRBJ2-1; cdr3_aa: CASSGGATSGLYNEQFF
v_call: TRBV7-8; cdr3_length: 15; j_call: TRBJ2-2; cdr3_aa: CASRGLAGYTGELFF
v_call: TRBV9; cdr3_length: 15; j_call: TRBJ1-1; cdr3_aa: CASSSQGGRDTEAFF
v_call: TRBV19; cdr3_length: 17; j_call: TRBJ2-2; cdr3_aa: CASSRFSGQGRTGELFF
v_call: TRBV19; cdr3_length: 17; j_call: TRBJ2-1; cdr3_aa: CASSIVGVQGSYNEQFF
v_call: TRBV10-1; cdr3_length: 13; j_call: TRBJ2-5; cdr3_aa: CAIPMGGWETQYF